This T cell receptor beta chain originates from a study of blood T cell repertoires in COVID-19 (dated by TCRdb to the early 2020s). Context from the whole study: Samples from collaborators originated in the United States, Italy and Spain and spanned both the acute and convalescent phases of COVID-19. Where available, HLA class I and class II types were obtained from metadata supplied by the sample provider rather than from assay-based typing. The samples were drawn from two sources: the first 160 participants of the ongoing ImmuneRACE study, and 1,200 or so subjects contributed by 6 global collaborators. The prospective study material was composed of cDNA or gDNA derived from T cells, B-cell-depleted T cells, or PBMCs. The dataset comprised deeply sampled blood TCRbeta repertoires from subjects exposed to, actively infected with, or recovered from COVID-19. The repertoires were released in a freely available public database meant as a resource for research on the immune response to SARS-CoV-2. The sample metadata nearly always contained a de-identified subject ID, COVID-19 status, age in years and sex.

Beyond this particular receptor, the publication reports: The amount of clinical and demographic metadata varied by source and participant and was provided uncurated.

Notes on this clone: It lacks a known antigen. No much larger clonotype is one base removed from it; base qualities were not supplied.

The collaborating institutions used their own protocols to collect whole blood in K2EDTA tubes. For TCRbeta analysis, collaborators shipped samples in one of three forms: frozen whole blood, isolated PBMCs, or DNA extracted from either of those sample types. The CDR3 measures 18 amino acids from cysteine to phenylalanine. Of all the DNA, just the CDR3 is kept, 54 bases in frame from base 1. Germline trimming amounts to 4 bases on V and 0 bases on J, with 13 as the count of junction bases outside the gene matches. As encoded in the germline V gene, CDR1 is KGHSH while CDR2 is LQKENI. TCRbeta CDR3 regions were amplified from genomic DNA using the immunoSEQ Assay, a bias-controlled multiplex PCR. As for how the authors treated the data: Nucleated cell counts per sample were estimated from amplification of reference gene primers within the assay. Sequence reads were collapsed and filtered to measure the absolute abundance of every unique TCRbeta CDR3 rearrangement. For each sample, productive Simpson clonality was calculated by taking the square root of Simpson's diversity index across productive rearrangements. The source is immuneACCESS, and TCRdb retained only in-frame sequences with V and J called. Part of the clones is not carried over; for the studies checked, unresolved V genes explain less than half of this, and the remainder is unexplained. Clone size and the V and J calls come from that table; the DNA yielded D and trimming. This sample comprises approximately 130,000 clones, under 85% of them detected only once. The top ten constitute about 9.6% of the sample.

This TCR was sampled from a man between 40 and 49 years old with active or convalescent COVID-19. The material sequenced was peripheral blood. This sequence uses TRBV18 and TRBJ2-3, with TRBD1 matching 7 junction bases. The CDR3 protein is CASSRRDTGDRSTDTQYF. The base sequence is TGTGCCAGCTCACGGCGAGATACAGGGGACCGAAGCACAGATACGCAGTATTTT.